These 6 T cell receptor beta chains were all obtained from the same sample, sequenced in a study of cytomegalovirus exposure and HLA in healthy donors. The assay was immunoSEQ multiplex PCR, and TCRdb's table has in-frame clones only and misses some. The sample holds 100,000 to 150,000 clones, around 94% seen once. The sequenced sample consisted of PBMCs. The receptors come from a woman under 30 in good health and CMV-seronegative.

The gene calls are TRBV7-2 and TRBJ1-1; D not certain. CDR3 length: 11 residues. Trimming shortened V by 6 bases and J by 10 bases, and 12 bases separated the two germline ends. Germline V gene sequence: CDR1 SGHTA, CDR2 FQGNSA. The CDR3 reads CASRFSAVAFF. The DNA for the CDR3 is TGTGCCAGCAGATTCAGCGCTGTAGCTTTCTTT.

V gene TRBV5-1 combines with J gene TRBJ2-1, with 8 bases identical to TRBD1. Germline V lookup: CDR1 SGHRS, CDR2 YFSETQ. The CDR3 sequence is 16 residues long. Trimming cost V 4 bases and J 0 bases; bases outside gene matches: 6. The CDR3 nucleotides read TGCGCCAGCAGCCTACGGACAGGGAGCTCCTACAATGAGCAGTTCTTC. Translating it yields CASSLRTGSSYNEQFF.

This chain joins TRBV6-5 and TRBJ2-1; 7 positions match TRBD2. The germline V gene encodes CDR1 MNHEY and CDR2 SVGAGI. V was clipped by 3 bases and J by 7 bases; unmatched bases: 12. The CDR3 loop spans 16 amino acids. The chain's CDR3 is CASSYSASGYRNEQFF. In nucleotides, the CDR3 is TGTGCCAGCAGTTATTCCGCTAGCGGTTACAGAAATGAGCAGTTCTTC.

The chain employs TRBV11-1 and TRBJ2-5; D possibly corresponds to TRBD1 (5 bases). CDR1 SGHAT and CDR2 FQDESV come from the germline V gene (reference sequence). The CDR3 sequence is 15 residues long. Trimming shortened V by 4 bases and J by 5 bases, and 17 bases separated the two germline ends. Here the CDR3 reads CASSSWSGLGETQYF. CDR3 in DNA: TGTGCCAGCAGCTCCTGGTCAGGGCTCGGGGAGACCCAGTACTTC.

The V call is TRBV14, the J call TRBJ2-7; the match to TRBD1 covers 9 bases. With 1 base clipped from V and 2 bases from J, the junction kept 3 bases outside the gene matches. The CDR3 runs to 15 residues. Germline V gives CDR1 SGHDN, CDR2 FVKESK. The CDR3 protein is CASSQVWTGAYEQYF. The CDR3 DNA sequence: TGTGCCAGCAGCCAAGTCTGGACAGGGGCCTACGAGCAGTACTTC.

The chain is built from TRBV2 and TRBJ1-4; D gene ambiguous. The germline gives CDR1 SNHLY, CDR2 FYNNEI. The CDR3 runs 13 residues. The V and J ends lost 2 bases and 8 bases respectively, with 9 bases between them. This CDR3 is CASSETDYEKLFF. CDR3 DNA sequence: TGTGCCAGCAGTGAAACAGACTACGAAAAACTGTTTTTT.